Listed here are 5 T cell receptor beta chains from one sample, sequenced in a study of CD8+CD57+ T cells in acquired aplastic anemia. The sequenced patients had an expansion of CD8+CD57+ cells seen by flow cytometry. The study profiled TCR beta VDJ and CDR3 using genomic DNA as template. MiXCR, applied by TCRdb to the reads, yields one record per CDR3 protein. Here the sample spans approximately 80,000 distinct CDR3 sequences, about three quarters being singletons. The specimen was sorted CD4+, CD8+, or CD8+CD57+ T cells (not recorded which) from PBMCs. The origin of the receptors is a human donor with aplastic anemia.

The chain is built from TRBV7-9 and TRBJ1-6; no clear D gene. V was cut by 3 bases and J by 4 bases, with 1 base left in between. Germline V CDR1 and CDR2: SEHNR, FQNEAQ (reference sequence). The CDR3 is 12 residues long. The CDR3 sequence is CASSFYNSPLHF. The DNA of the CDR3 is TGTGCCAGCAGCTTTTATAATTCACCCCTCCACTTT.

This chain joins TRBV20-1 and TRBJ1-1, with D possibly being TRBD1 (5 bases). V gave up 7 bases and J gave up 1 base, with 10 bases separating them. The CDR3 runs 12 residues. Germline V CDR1 and CDR2: DFQATT, SNEGSKA (reference sequence). CDR3 DNA sequence: TGCAGTGTTTCGAGGGGGAACACTGAAGCTTTCTTT. Translating gives CSVSRGNTEAFF.

This clonotype was recorded at least ten times. This chain uses TRBV24-1 with TRBJ2-7; 10 bases line up with TRBD1. V gave up 5 bases and J gave up 6 bases; unmatched junction bases: 6. Per germline, CDR1 KGHDR and CDR2 SFDVKD. The CDR3 is 14 residues long. The CDR3 bases are TGTGCCACCAGTGCCCCGGGACAGGGGAGCGAGCAGTACTTC. The encoded protein is CATSAPGQGSEQYF.

This chain uses TRBV20-1 with TRBJ2-1; no clear D. CDR1 and CDR2 (germline): DFQATT, SNEGSKA (reference sequence). Deletions cut 1 base from V and 8 bases from J, with 12 bases between. CDR3 length equals 13 residues. Here the CDR3 DNA reads TGCAGTGCTAGAGGAGGCGGATGGGATGAGCAGTTCTTC. Translation: CSARGGGWDEQFF.

The chain uses TRBV12-5 and TRBJ1-3; no clear D gene. Trimming cost V 7 bases and J 0 bases, with 7 bases left between them. This CDR3 is 13 amino acids long. Germline CDR1 reads LGHNT; CDR2 reads FRNRAP. The CDR3 loop is CASEASSGNTIYF. CDR3 nucleotides: TGTGCTAGTGAAGCCAGCTCTGGAAACACCATATATTTT. The full variable domain, in which reference TRBV12-5 and TRBJ1-3 provide the parts outside the CDR3, is DARVTQTPRHKVTEMGQEVTMRCQPILGHNTVFWYRQTMMQGLELLAYFRNRAPLDDSGMPKDRFSAEMPDATLATLKIQPSEPRDSAVYFCASEASSGNTIYFGEGSWLTVV.